This T cell receptor (beta chain) was observed in a study of T cells in Graves' hyperthyroidism and ophthalmopathy. The CDR3 regions of TCR beta were amplified from RNA transcripts. RT-PCR in the first round (using the HTBI primer set) targeted the TCR CDR3. One entry per CDR3 protein results from TCRdb running MiXCR on the multiplex PCR reads. The sample holds 130,000 to 150,000 distinct CDR3 sequences, around 21% seen once. The CDR3 is made up of 13 amino acids. J lost 6 bases, V lost 5 bases, and 5 bases had no gene match. The germline gives CDR1 DFQATT, CDR2 SNEGSKA (reference sequence). Sample: blood. This receptor was obtained from a woman aged 50 to 65 with Graves' hyperthyroidism that later progressed to Graves' ophthalmopathy. The chain couples TRBV20-1 to TRBJ2-3, with 10 bases fitting TRBD1. The CDR3 reads CSAQRTGGDTQYF. DNA for the CDR3: TGCAGTGCTCAAAGGACAGGGGGGGATACGCAGTATTTT.